This T cell receptor beta chain was obtained from a study of cytomegalovirus exposure and HLA in healthy donors (dated by TCRdb to about 2017). For the wider study: An earlier analysis of several hundred of the donors reported 276 Gb of sequence data and approximately 120 million unique TCR beta sequences obtained from approximately 180 million T cells. Among the roughly 370 genotyped donors, more than 70% belonged to the genetic ancestry cluster associated with self-reported Caucasian donors. Besides the first cohort of some 670 subjects, a separate validation cohort made up of 120 different subjects was used. An earlier analysis of several hundred of the donors applied high-throughput TCR beta sequencing to assess whether each TCR beta V gene segment acted as functional or pseudogenic. The study was designed to test whether signatures of past pathogen exposure could be identified by cataloging public T cell receptors. The number of donors typed differed by locus, with about 629-640 for A, B, C, DRB1 and DQB1, roughly 520 for DQA1, 600 to 610 for DPA1, and 472 for DPB1. A later analysis re-analyzed previously published TCR beta repertoires from 666 donors and added high-resolution HLA genotyping to study TCR occurrence patterns. To predict cytomegalovirus infection status, the study combined high-throughput TCR immunosequencing, statistical association of individual TCRs with disease status, and machine learning. Using immunosequencing, the study profiled T cell repertoires from about 620 subjects and related those repertoires to cytomegalovirus serostatus. In a later genetic analysis, genome-wide SNP genotypes for about 55% of the 666 donors were used, and that subset was treated as a discovery cohort. Class I and class II HLA loci were covered by the typing at four-digit resolution. On average, around 240,000 unique TCR beta nucleotide sequences were sequenced per donor among some 430 genotyped donors of the cohort, with 15% to 20% of those sequences being non-productive. Roughly five DR-DQ haplotypes were handled as single units for association and clustering, since linkage in the cohort was strong. Alongside the repertoire data, information on donor age, sex, ethnicity and CMV serostatus was compiled. An early release covering roughly 640 HLA-typed donors comprised around 300 gigabases of sequencing data and 85 million to 100 million unique TCR sequences. Every repertoire in the discovery cohort had been generated on one and the same sequencing platform. The later analysis used no new phenotypic data to find candidate immune exposures, relying instead on TCR beta sequences and their occurrence across donors.

Library generation was performed with the immunoSEQ multiplex PCR assay. The multiplex PCR relied on a mix of 60 forward primers for TCR Vbeta segments and 13 reverse primers for TCR Jbeta segments. Amplification of the CDR3 region of rearranged TCR beta genes was performed with a multiplex PCR assay on genomic DNA. The Illumina HiSeq System was used to sequence the amplified TCR beta libraries as 87-base-pair reads. From the authors' description of their analysis: A later analysis tallied tens of millions of unique TCR beta chains across the roughly 610 repertoires, and around 9.9 million of those chains were shared by two or more donors. A nearest-neighbor algorithm error-corrected the raw reads and collapsed the reads into unique sequences, merging closely related sequences to remove PCR and sequencing errors. Alignment of CDR3 sequences to IMGT reference sequences was used to assign V, D and J gene segments. For a sequence to be retained, at least a six-nucleotide match to both a V gene segment and a J gene segment was required. Rearrangements were called productive when the CDR3 lacked stop codons and stayed in frame with V and J; all others were non-productive. Following IMGT convention, CDR3 was defined as the stretch from the second conserved V-encoded cysteine up to the conserved J-encoded phenylalanine. The earlier analysis of some 550 of the donors excluded any sequence lacking an unambiguous match to a single V gene segment. An earlier analysis of fewer than 750 of the donors called V segments functional above 56.7% productive rearrangements and segregating when the between-donor standard deviation exceeded 5%. A statistical classification framework was built to diagnose cytomegalovirus status from the catalog of TCR beta chain sequences. A later analysis assigned V and J genes by comparing TCR nucleotide sequences with IMGT/GENE-DB human TR gene sequences. Using the TCRdist pipeline, a later analysis assigned CDR3 sequences along with most-parsimonious VDJ recombination scenarios. In a later analysis, each TCR beta chain was defined by its CDR3 amino acid sequence together with its V-gene family, and reads lacking a unique V-gene family were excluded. As a way to deal with suspected cross-contamination and a sequencing artifact, a later analysis dropped nearly 600 nucleotide sequences that were highly shared and had low generation probability. In a later analysis, a clonal expansion index for each public chain was calculated from normalized within-repertoire ranks of inferred template counts. A later analysis computed generation probabilities with a VDJ recombination model fitted to out-of-frame rearrangements, and checked the results against IGoR. A later analysis scored TCR-TCR, TCR-HLA and TCR-CMV co-occurrence with hypergeometric tests, applying a repertoire-size bias correction to TCR pairs. To estimate false discovery rates, a later analysis permuted the HLA or CMV assignments 20 times. A later analysis grouped co-occurring TCRs with DBSCAN, adding TCRdist sequence similarity when clustering within HLA-allele-positive subsets. Repertoires with fewer than 30,000 or more than 120,000 public chains, plus five repertoires with anomalous nucleotide sharing, were excluded from co-occurrence clustering. In its TCRdb copy, this immuneACCESS table keeps in-frame sequences only and misses some clones. Where compared with another copy, unresolved V genes explain less than half of these, and the others have no known cause. D and trimming were read from the DNA, whereas the V and J calls and clone size are those reported in that table. The table for this sample lists about 220,000 clones; nearly 80% of them were counted only once. Of the sample, 1.8% is held by the ten largest clones.

A note on this clone: Its specific antigen is unknown. No base quality values were provided; no much bigger clone lies one nucleotide off.

The cohort comprised around 700 healthy bone marrow donors. At the time of sampling, all cohort members were nominally healthy, though unrecorded immune exposures were likely present. The donor tested CMV seronegative and was one of the 352 seronegative cohort members. A peripheral blood sample was collected from each donor, and TCR beta sequencing was performed on peripheral blood mononuclear cells. Genomic DNA was extracted from the blood cell samples with the Qiagen DNeasy Blood Extraction Kit. Findings and caveats that apply to the study as a whole: In a later analysis, the rate of TCR association differed among HLA loci, with DRB1 alleles having the most associated TCRs and HLA-C alleles having the fewest. A cluster of highly shared sequence variants was judged likely to represent a technical artifact of the sequencing pipeline. Correlated functional status among segregating V segments might be attributable to linkage disequilibrium, but an unknown experimental factor could not be ruled out. Because counts were too low, seventeen rarely observed V segments, including chromosome 9 orphons, were left out of the earlier analysis of 587 of the donors. Most TCR sequences were observed very rarely across donors, whereas some public TCRs were present in many individuals. Most CMV-associated TCR beta chains appeared to be HLA-restricted in a later analysis, and the HLA associations seemed to be driven largely by CMV exposure. A few of the identified cytomegalovirus-associated TCR beta chains were confirmed in vitro to be specific for cytomegalovirus antigens. In both the original and validation cohorts, the classifier was reported to diagnose cytomegalovirus status with high specificity and sensitivity. A later analysis reported that several top co-occurrence clusters appeared linked to parvovirus B19, influenza, CMV and Epstein-Barr virus. In the study, some 160 TCR beta chains were listed as associated with cytomegalovirus. A further reported finding was that TCR beta sequences accurately predicted the HLA-A and HLA-B alleles for most subjects in the first cohort. In an earlier analysis of about 540 of the donors, most TCR beta V segments were observed in productive rearrangements about 87% or about 30% of the time, broadly matching IMGT annotations. Compared with equally common non-associated chains, HLA-associated TCR beta chains in a later analysis were more clonally expanded and had lower generation probabilities. Only TCR beta chains were sequenced in this cohort, and the absence of alpha or paired-chain data limited detectable features. An association between a missense DCLRE1C variant and V-gene and J-gene trimming of TCR beta chains was found in a later genetic analysis and replicated in an independent cohort. Immune exposure information for the cohort was limited to CMV serostatus. When HLA alleles, especially DR and DQ, strongly co-occurred, TCR associations were difficult to assign to individual alleles. In a later genetic analysis, fewer N-insertions in productive TCRs were reported among donors in an Asian-associated ancestry cluster than the roughly 700-donor mean. Because some donors lacked HLA typing at each locus, the association tests relied only on the typed subset. Specific HLA alleles were associated with more than 15,000 TCR beta sequences at a false discovery rate of 0.05 in a later analysis. According to the authors, the approach could potentially be generalized to other disease states and immunological phenotypes. Roughly uniform sequencing depth across donors was assumed in presence/absence analyses, although this assumption may not hold.

Input material: PBMCs. The clonotype was recovered from a male donor in good health and CMV-seronegative.

The CDR3 protein is CATSREQETQYF. The sequenced DNA is TGTGCCACCAGCAGAGAACAGGAGACCCAGTACTTC. The V and J segments used are TRBV15 and TRBJ2-5, with no confidently assigned D gene. Its CDR3 holds 12 amino acids, cysteine through phenylalanine. Left in the record is the CDR3 DNA by itself, 36 bases read in frame from the first base. V and J lose 0 bases and 5 bases, and a span of 4 bases separates them. Per the germline V gene (reference sequence), LNHNV is the CDR1 and YYDKDF is the CDR2.